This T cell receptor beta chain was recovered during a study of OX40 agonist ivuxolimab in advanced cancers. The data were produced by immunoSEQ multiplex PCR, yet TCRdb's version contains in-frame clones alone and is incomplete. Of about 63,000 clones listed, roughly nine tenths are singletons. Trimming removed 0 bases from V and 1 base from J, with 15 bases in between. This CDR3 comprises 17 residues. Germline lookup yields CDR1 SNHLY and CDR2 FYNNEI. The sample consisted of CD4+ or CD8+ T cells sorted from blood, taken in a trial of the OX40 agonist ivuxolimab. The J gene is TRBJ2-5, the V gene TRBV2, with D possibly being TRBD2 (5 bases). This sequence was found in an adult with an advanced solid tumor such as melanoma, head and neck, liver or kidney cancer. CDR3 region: CASSEARGSSAQETQYF. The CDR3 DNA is TGTGCCAGCAGTGAAGCGCGAGGGTCGAGCGCCCAAGAGACCCAGTACTTC. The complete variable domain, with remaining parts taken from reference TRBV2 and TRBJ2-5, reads EPEVTQTPSHQVTQMGQEVILRCVPISNHLYFYWYRQILGQKVEFLVSFYNNEISEKSEIFDDQFSVERPDGSNFTLKIRSTKLEDSAMYFCASSEARGSSAQETQYFGPGTRLLVL.